The clone carrying this TCR beta chain has only a few counts. The length of the CDR3 is 13 residues. Deletions cut 4 bases from V and 7 bases from J, with 11 bases between. Per germline, CDR1 LNHDA and CDR2 SQIVND (reference sequence). The data were taken from a study of CD8+ T cells in alopecia areata. RNA was isolated and reverse transcribed to cDNA, the sequencing template. Generated by immunoSEQ multiplex PCR, the TCRdb table keeps only in-frame clones and is missing some. Found here are about 150,000 clones, more than 40% of them singletons; the top ten hold 6.5% to 7.5%. The rearrangement uses TRBV19 and TRBJ2-1, with a weak D call TRBD2 (5 bases). Sequencing used CD4+ T cells sorted from blood. This TCR derives from a human donor with alopecia areata. The CDR3 DNA follows: TGTGCCAGTAGTAGCACATCGGGAAATGAGCAGTTCTTC. This gives the protein CASSSTSGNEQFF.